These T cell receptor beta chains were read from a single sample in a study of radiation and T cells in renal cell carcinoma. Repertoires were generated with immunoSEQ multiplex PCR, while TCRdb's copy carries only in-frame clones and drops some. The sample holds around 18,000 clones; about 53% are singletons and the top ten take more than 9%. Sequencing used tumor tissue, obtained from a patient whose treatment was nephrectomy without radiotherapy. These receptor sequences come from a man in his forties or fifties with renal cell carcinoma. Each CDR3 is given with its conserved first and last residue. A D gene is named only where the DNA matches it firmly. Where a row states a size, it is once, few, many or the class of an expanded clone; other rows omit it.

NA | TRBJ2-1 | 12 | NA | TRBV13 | TGTGCCAGCAGCTTAGTCCCGGGTGAGCAGTTCTTC | CASSLVPGEQFF
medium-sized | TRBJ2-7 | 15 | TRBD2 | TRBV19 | TGTGCCAGTAGTATATCACGGGGGGGCGGCTACGAGCAGTACTTC | CASSISRGGGYEQYF
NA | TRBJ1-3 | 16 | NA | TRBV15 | TGTGCCACCAGCAGAGATCGGGCAGGGAGCGGAAACACCATATATTTT | CATSRDRAGSGNTIYF
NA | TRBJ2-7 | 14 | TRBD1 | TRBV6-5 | TGTGCCAGCAGCCGTGGGACAGGGGCCTACGAGCAGTACTTC | CASSRGTGAYEQYF
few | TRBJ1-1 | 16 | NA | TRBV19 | TGTGCCAGTAAAAGGGTGGAAGGGGCCTCAGACACTGAAGCTTTCTTT | CASKRVEGASDTEAFF
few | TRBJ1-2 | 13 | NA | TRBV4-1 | TGCGCCAGCAGCCCTGGACAAGCCTATGGCTACACCTTC | CASSPGQAYGYTF
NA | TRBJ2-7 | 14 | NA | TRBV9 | TGTGCCAGCAGCGTAGGGGCGGTGGGGCTCGAGCAGTACTTC | CASSVGAVGLEQYF
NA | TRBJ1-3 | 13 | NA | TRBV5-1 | TGCGCCAGCAGGGGCAGGGAGAGGGACACCATATATTTT | CASRGRERDTIYF
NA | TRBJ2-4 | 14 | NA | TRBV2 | TGTGCCAGCTCCAACCAGCAAGCCAAAAACATTCAGTACTTC | CASSNQQAKNIQYF
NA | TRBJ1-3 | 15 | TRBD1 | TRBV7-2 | TGTGCCAGCAGCTCGATGGCAGGGGGCCGGGACACCATATATTTT | CASSSMAGGRDTIYF
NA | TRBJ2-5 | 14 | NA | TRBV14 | TGTGCCAGCAGCCCCTATCAGGGGGGGGAGACCCAGTACTTC | CASSPYQGGETQYF
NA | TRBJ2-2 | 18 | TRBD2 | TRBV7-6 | TGTGCCAGCAGCTGGGGGCCTAGCGGGGGGGCCGGTACCGGGGAGCTGTTTTTT | CASSWGPSGGAGTGELFF
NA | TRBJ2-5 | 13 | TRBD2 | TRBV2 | TGTGCCAGCATGAAGACTAGCTCCAAGACCCAGTACTTC | CASMKTSSKTQYF
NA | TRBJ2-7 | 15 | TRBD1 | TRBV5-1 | TGCGCCAGCAGTTTGGACAGGGGGCAAATCCGAGAGCAGTACTTC | CASSLDRGQIREQYF
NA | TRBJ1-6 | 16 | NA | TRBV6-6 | TGTGCCAGCAGTTACGGGGCAAGAAATCAAATCGCACCCCTCCACTTT | CASSYGARNQIAPLHF
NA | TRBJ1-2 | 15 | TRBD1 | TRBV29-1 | TGCAGCGTTTCAGGGGACAGGGGGCAGTACTATGGCTACACCTTC | CSVSGDRGQYYGYTF
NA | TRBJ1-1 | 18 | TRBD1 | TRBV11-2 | TGTGCCAGCAGCTTAGATCTGGACAGGGGCTGGGTCGGAACTGAAGCTTTCTTT | CASSLDLDRGWVGTEAFF
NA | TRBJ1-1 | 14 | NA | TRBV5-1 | TGCGCCAGCAGCTTGGATCCGGGGAACACTGAAGCTTTCTTT | CASSLDPGNTEAFF
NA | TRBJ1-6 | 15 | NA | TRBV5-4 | TGTGCCAGCAGCTCGGGACAACTCTATAATTCACCCCTCCACTTT | CASSSGQLYNSPLHF
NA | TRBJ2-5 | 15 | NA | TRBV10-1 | TGCGCCAGCAGTGACTATGGGCGGGACCAAGAGACCCAGTACTTC | CASSDYGRDQETQYF
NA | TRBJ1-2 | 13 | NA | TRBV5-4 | TGTGCCAGCAGAATTGGGGGGGCTGATGGCTACACCTTC | CASRIGGADGYTF
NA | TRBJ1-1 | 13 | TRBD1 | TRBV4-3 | TGCGCCAGCAGTCGGGACAGGAGGACTGAAGCTTTCTTT | CASSRDRRTEAFF
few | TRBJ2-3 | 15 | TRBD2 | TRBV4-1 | TGCGCCAGCAGCCAATTTGGCGGGGGGGCAGGTACGCAGTATTTT | CASSQFGGGAGTQYF
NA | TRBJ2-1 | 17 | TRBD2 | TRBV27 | TGTGCCAGCAGTTTATCGTTCTTTGGGACTAGCGGGGGGGGAGCGTTCTTC | CASSLSFFGTSGGGAFF
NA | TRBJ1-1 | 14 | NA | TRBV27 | TGTGCCAGCAGTGCATCCATGGGGAACACTGAAGCTTTCTTT | CASSASMGNTEAFF
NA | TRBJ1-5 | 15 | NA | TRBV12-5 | TGTGCTAGTGGACCCCCGACAGCTAGCAATCAGCCCCAGCATTTT | CASGPPTASNQPQHF
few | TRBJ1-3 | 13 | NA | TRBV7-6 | TGTGCCAGCAGCTCAGGACAGTCAAACACCATATATTTT | CASSSGQSNTIYF
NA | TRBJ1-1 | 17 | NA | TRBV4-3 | TGCGCCAGCAGCCAAGATTATAGAGGGGTAGGGAACACTGAAGCTTTCTTT | CASSQDYRGVGNTEAFF
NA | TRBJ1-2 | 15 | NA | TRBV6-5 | TGTGCCAGCAGCCCCTTTAGCGCCGGAGGCTATGGCTACACCTTC | CASSPFSAGGYGYTF
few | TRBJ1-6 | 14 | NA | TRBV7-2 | TGTGCCAGCAGCTTAGACGGCTATAATTCACCCCTCCACTTT | CASSLDGYNSPLHF
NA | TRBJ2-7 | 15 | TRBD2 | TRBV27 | TGTGCCAGCACTTTTCGGGGGGGCGGGGCCTACGAGCAGTACTTC | CASTFRGGGAYEQYF
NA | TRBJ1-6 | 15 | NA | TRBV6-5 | TGTGCCAGCATACCCCGGGTCACCTATAATTCACCCCTCCACTTT | CASIPRVTYNSPLHF
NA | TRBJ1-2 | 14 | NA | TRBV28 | TGTGCCAGCAGTGCCGGGGCGATTAACTATGGCTACACCTTC | CASSAGAINYGYTF
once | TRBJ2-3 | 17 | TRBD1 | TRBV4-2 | TGTGCCAGCAGCCAACCTGGACAGGGGGCCCTAACAGATACGCAGTATTTT | CASSQPGQGALTDTQYF
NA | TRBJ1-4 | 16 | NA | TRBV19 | TGTGCCAGTAGTTCATCGACGTCTTGGCGAGGCGAAAAACTGTTTTTT | CASSSSTSWRGEKLFF
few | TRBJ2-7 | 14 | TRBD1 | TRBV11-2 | TGTGCCAGCAGCTCGATAAGGGGGCAGAACGAGCAGTACTTC | CASSSIRGQNEQYF
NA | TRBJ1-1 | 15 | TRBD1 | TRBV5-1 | TGCGCCAGCAGCTTGGGGACAGGGGGCTCGGCTGAAGCTTTCTTT | CASSLGTGGSAEAFF
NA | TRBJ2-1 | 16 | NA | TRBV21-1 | TGTGCCAGCAGCAAACGGCAGCGGGGGAGTTACAATGAGCAGTTCTTC | CASSKRQRGSYNEQFF
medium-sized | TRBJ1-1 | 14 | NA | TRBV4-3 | TGCGCCAGCAGCCAAGGGGGGGCGCGGACTGAAGCTTTCTTT | CASSQGGARTEAFF
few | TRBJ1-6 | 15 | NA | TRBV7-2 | TGTGCCAGCAGCTACCACAGGGTCGGAAATTCACCCCTCCACTTT | CASSYHRVGNSPLHF
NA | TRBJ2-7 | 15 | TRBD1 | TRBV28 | TGTGCCAGCAGCTTGGGACAGGGTGGGACCTACGAGCAGTACTTC | CASSLGQGGTYEQYF
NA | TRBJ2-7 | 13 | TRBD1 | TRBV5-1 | TGCGCCAGTTCACAGGGGGCATCGGGGGAGCAGTACTTC | CASSQGASGEQYF
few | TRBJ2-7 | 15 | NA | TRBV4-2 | TGTGCCAGCAGCCAAGCCGAGGACCTCCGATACGAGCAGTACTTC | CASSQAEDLRYEQYF
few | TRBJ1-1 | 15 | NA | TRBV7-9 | TGTGCCAGCAGCAAGGTTGGCGTTTGGGGCACTGAAGCTTTCTTT | CASSKVGVWGTEAFF
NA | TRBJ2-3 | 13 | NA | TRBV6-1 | TGTGCCAGCCAGAGACTTCTCACAGATACGCAGTATTTT | CASQRLLTDTQYF
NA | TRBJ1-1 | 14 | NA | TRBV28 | TGTGCCAGCAGTTATGACAGTAAGCCCTACCAAGCTTTCTTT | CASSYDSKPYQAFF
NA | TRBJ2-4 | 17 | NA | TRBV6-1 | TGTGCCAGCAGTGAAGCGCGCCCAGCCTGGGCCAAAAACATTCAGTACTTC | CASSEARPAWAKNIQYF
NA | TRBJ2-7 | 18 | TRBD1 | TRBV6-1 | TGTGCCAGCAGTGCGACCCGGGACAGGGGATGGCTTTGGGACGAGCAGTACTTC | CASSATRDRGWLWDEQYF
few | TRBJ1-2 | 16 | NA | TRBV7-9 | TGTGCCAGCAGCCCGAATTTATGGGTAGCTAACTATGGCTACACCTTC | CASSPNLWVANYGYTF
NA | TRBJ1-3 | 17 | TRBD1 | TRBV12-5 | TGTGCTAGTGGTTTGGGAGATACAGGGGGCACTGGAAACACCATATATTTT | CASGLGDTGGTGNTIYF
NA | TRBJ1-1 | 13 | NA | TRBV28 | TGTGCCAGCAGTCCCCCTAGGGACACTGAAGCTTTCTTT | CASSPPRDTEAFF
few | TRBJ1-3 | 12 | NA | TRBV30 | TGTGCCTGGAAGGGCCTTGGAAACACCATATATTTT | CAWKGLGNTIYF
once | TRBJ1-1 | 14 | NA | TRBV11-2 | TGTGCCAGCAGCCTTGGACAGCGGAACACTGAAGCTTTCTTT | CASSLGQRNTEAFF
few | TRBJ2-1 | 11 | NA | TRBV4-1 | TGCGCCAGCGTCGACTCGGGTGAGCAGTTCTTC | CASVDSGEQFF
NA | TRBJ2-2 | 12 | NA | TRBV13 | TGTGCCAGCAGCCGGAGCGCCGGGGAGCTGTTTTTT | CASSRSAGELFF